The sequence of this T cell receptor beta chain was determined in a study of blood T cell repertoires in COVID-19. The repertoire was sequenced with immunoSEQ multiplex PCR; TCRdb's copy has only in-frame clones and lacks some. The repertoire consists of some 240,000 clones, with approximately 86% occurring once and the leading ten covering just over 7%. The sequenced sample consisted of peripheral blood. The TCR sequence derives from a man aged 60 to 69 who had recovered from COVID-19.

DNA of the CDR3: TGTGCTAGTGTCCTTGCGGGGGCCTACACCGGGGAGCTGTTTTTT. This sequence encodes CASVLAGAYTGELFF. The chain has TRBV12-5 and TRBJ2-2; D might be TRBD2 (7 bases). Germline loops: CDR1 LGHNT, CDR2 FRNRAP. With 7 bases removed from V and 3 bases from J, the gap between germline ends came to 15 bases. The CDR3 length is 15 residues.